Shown below are 27 T cell receptor beta chains from a single sample sequenced in a study of radiation and T cells in renal cell carcinoma (dated by TCRdb to 2018 to 2020). This specimen's time point label, per the study, means: blood 2 weeks post-SBRT. Taken with the paper, the label for treatment or condition translates to: 15 Gy SBRT to primary tumor, nephrectomy 4 weeks later. The library was produced with the immunoSEQ multiplex PCR assay. TCRdb obtained this table from immuneACCESS and retained in-frame rearrangements with V and J assigned. These tables miss some clones; where compared with another copy, unresolved V genes account for less than half of the shortfall, and the remainder is unexplained. The sample has about 130,000 clones on record, about 81% of them singletons. Jointly, the top ten make up 1.5% to 2% of the sample. Source: blood, taken from a patient whose treatment included radiotherapy and nephrectomy. These receptor sequences come from a woman in her sixties with renal cell carcinoma.

In this sample, this clone turned up a few times. The CDR3 protein is CASSLLQGASSPLHF. Written as DNA, the CDR3 is TGTGCCAGCAGCTTATTACAGGGGGCGAGTTCACCCCTCCACTTT. This chain joins TRBV11-2 and TRBJ1-6; TRBD1 agrees at 9 bases. V dropped 2 bases and J dropped 9; count of bases not matched to a gene: 5. The CDR3 spans 15 residues. Germline lookup yields CDR1 SGHAT and CDR2 FQNNGV.

The CDR3 DNA follows: TGTGCCAGCAGCGTAGGGGATGTGACCCAGTACTTC. This codes for CASSVGDVTQYF. The chain couples TRBV9 to TRBJ2-5; D is undetermined. This CDR3 spans 12 amino acids. The germline V gene encodes CDR1 SGDLS and CDR2 YYNGEE. Trimming removed 0 bases from V and 7 bases from J, with 7 bases in between.

V usage is TRBV29-1 and J usage is TRBJ2-2, with a weak D call TRBD2 (6 bases). V was cut by 4 bases and J by 8 bases, with 14 bases left in between. Germline V gene data show CDR1 as SQVTM and CDR2 as ANQGSEA. This CDR3 region has 13 residues. CDR3 coding DNA: TGCAGCGTTGTAAGGCAGGGAGGAGGGGAGCTGTTTTTT. It specifies CSVVRQGGGELFF.

V usage is TRBV28 and J usage is TRBJ1-3; D is unresolved. The CDR3 contains 16 residues. Germline V gene sequence: CDR1 MDHEN, CDR2 SYDVKM. The germline V and J ends were trimmed by 4 bases and 0 bases, with 13 bases remaining between them. For the CDR3, the DNA is TGTGCCAGCAGTTCAGGCTTATTCATCTCTGGAAACACCATATATTTT. This encodes CASSSGLFISGNTIYF.

The chain links TRBV5-1 to TRBJ2-7; 10 nucleotides match TRBD1. Trimming cost V 3 bases and J 6 bases; bases outside gene matches: 6. The germline CDR1 and CDR2 sequences are SGHRS and YFSETQ. The CDR3 consists of 14 residues. The CDR3 protein is CASSWGTGDSEQYF. CDR3 nucleotides: TGCGCCAGCAGCTGGGGGACAGGGGATAGCGAGCAGTACTTC. The full variable domain, rest sourced from reference TRBV5-1 and TRBJ2-7, is KAGVTQTPRYLIKTRGQQVTLSCSPISGHRSVSWYQQTPGQGLQFLFEYFSETQRNKGNFPGRFSGRQFSNSRSEMNVSTLELGDSALYLCASSWGTGDSEQYFGPGTRLTVT.

The genes are TRBV12-5 and TRBJ1-4; maybe TRBD1 (6 bases). Trimming pared 0 bases from V and 3 bases from J, leaving 8 bases between. Germline assignment: CDR1 LGHNT and CDR2 FRNRAP. The CDR3 extends over 15 amino acids. The CDR3 here is CASGLVHRANEKLFF. The CDR3, as DNA: TGTGCTAGTGGTTTGGTACACAGGGCTAATGAAAAACTGTTTTTT.

The V call is TRBV7-2, the J call TRBJ2-7, with D possibly called TRBD1 or TRBD2 (5 bases each). The germline CDR1 and CDR2 sequences are SGHTA and FQGNSA. The CDR3 has 16 amino acids. V dropped 1 base and J dropped 0 bases, with 13 bases sitting between them. DNA for the CDR3: TGTGCCAGCAGCTTAGAAGGGACCGTAAGCTCCTACGAGCAGTACTTC. Translation gives CASSLEGTVSSYEQYF.

Remarks on this clone: This same CDR3 is encoded by further DNA sequences in the sample. The chain combines TRBV11-1 with TRBJ2-7; 7 bases map to TRBD2. This CDR3 region has 15 residues. V trimming: 1 base; J trimming: 3 bases; junction bases outside the gene matches: 6. Germline loops: CDR1 SGHAT, CDR2 FQDESV (reference sequence). DNA for the CDR3: TGTGCCAGCAGCTTAGTGTCGCGGGGGAGCTACGAGCAGTACTTC. As protein: CASSLVSRGSYEQYF.

V and J are TRBV9 and TRBJ1-2, with 7 bases fitting TRBD1. The CDR3 is made up of 14 amino acids. V was clipped by 3 bases and J by 4 bases; unmatched bases: 6. Per the germline V gene, CDR1 is SGDLS and CDR2 is YYNGEE. CDR3 nucleotide sequence: TGTGCCAGCAGCGCGACAGGGTCGGCCTATGGCTACACCTTC. This codes for CASSATGSAYGYTF.

A word on this clone: This same CDR3 is encoded by further DNA sequences in the sample. In nucleotides, the CDR3 is TGTGCCAGCAGCTGGGGTTCCTACGAGCAGTACTTC. As protein: CASSWGSYEQYF. The chain employs TRBV5-4 and TRBJ2-7; no definite D call. Germline V lookup: CDR1 SGHNT, CDR2 YYREEE (reference sequence). With 3 bases removed from V and 1 base from J, the gap between germline ends came to 5 bases. The CDR3 is 12 residues long.

The rearrangement joins TRBV28 to TRBJ2-7; D ambiguous. The V gene lost 4 bases and the J gene lost 1 base, with 14 bases spanning the gap. Germline values: CDR1 MDHEN, CDR2 SYDVKM. The length of the CDR3 is 15 residues. CDR3 in DNA: TGTGCCAGCAGTTCTCGGACGGATAAATCCTACGAGCAGTACTTC. It codes for CASSSRTDKSYEQYF.

In this sample, this clone turned up a few times. The rearrangement joins TRBV7-6 to TRBJ1-1; 8 positions match TRBD1. The junction had 3 bases not matched to a gene; V was cut back by 2 bases and J by 1 base. Germline CDR1 reads SGHVS; CDR2 reads FNYEAQ. The CDR3 consists of 15 residues. The CDR3 sequence is CASSLNRGKNTEAFF. The CDR3 nucleotides are TGTGCCAGCAGCTTAAACAGGGGGAAGAACACTGAAGCTTTCTTT.

V is TRBV14 and J is TRBJ2-5; 9 bases are shared with TRBD2. CDR3 size: 16 residues. The germline V gene encodes CDR1 SGHDN and CDR2 FVKESK. V dropped 4 bases and J dropped 1; count of bases not matched to a gene: 7. The DNA of the CDR3 is TGTGCCAGCAGCCTCCCGACTAGCGGAGCCCAAGAGACCCAGTACTTC. Encoded protein: CASSLPTSGAQETQYF.

The chain employs TRBV25-1 and TRBJ2-5; 7 bases are a match to TRBD1. Trimming cost V 4 bases and J 2 bases; bases outside gene matches: 4. Germline lookup yields CDR1 MGHDK and CDR2 SYGVNS. The CDR3 sequence is 14 residues long. CDR3 loop: CASSVVGQQETQYF. The CDR3 coding sequence is TGTGCCAGCAGTGTAGTGGGACAGCAAGAGACCCAGTACTTC.

This chain uses TRBV7-2 with TRBJ2-7; D may match TRBD1 or TRBD2 (6 bases each). Trimming removed 5 bases at V and 0 bases at J, with 17 bases between. The length of the CDR3 is 16 residues. Germline V lookup: CDR1 SGHTA, CDR2 FQGNSA. The CDR3 DNA follows: TGTGCCAGCAGCCTTCAGGCAGGGGACTCCTCCTACGAGCAGTACTTC. It codes for CASSLQAGDSSYEQYF.

The V call is TRBV5-6, the J call TRBJ2-7; D possibly corresponds to TRBD2 (5 bases). V shed 0 bases and J shed 2 bases, with 12 bases lying between them. The germline gives CDR1 SGHDT, CDR2 YYEEEE. The CDR3 consists of 15 residues. The DNA of the CDR3 is TGTGCCAGCAGCTTGGGGCAGGACGGGACCTACGAGCAGTACTTC. Translation: CASSLGQDGTYEQYF.

The chain has TRBV5-6 and TRBJ2-5; weak D call: TRBD1 (6 bases). The V and J ends lost 5 bases and 5 bases respectively, with 16 bases between them. Germline V lookup: CDR1 SGHDT, CDR2 YYEEEE. The CDR3 is 14 residues long. The CDR3 sequence is CASRYTGSWETQYF. As DNA, the CDR3 is TGTGCCAGCAGGTACACAGGGTCGTGGGAGACCCAGTACTTC. The full variable domain, completed using reference TRBV5-6 and TRBJ2-5, is DAGVTQSPTHLIKTRGQQVTLRCSPKSGHDTVSWYQQALGQGPQFIFQYYEEEERQRGNFPDRFSGHQFPNYSSELNVNALLLGDSALYLCASRYTGSWETQYFGPGTRLLVL.

The chain couples TRBV9 to TRBJ1-4, with a possible D match to TRBD1 (6 bases). V was shortened by 3 bases and J by 0 bases, with 9 bases between the two germline ends. Looked up from germline, CDR1 is SGDLS and CDR2 is YYNGEE. This CDR3 is 15 amino acids long. The CDR3 loop reads CASSAGASTNEKLFF. In DNA form, the CDR3 reads TGTGCCAGCAGCGCAGGGGCCTCAACTAATGAAAAACTGTTTTTT.

This clone was counted only a few times. The gene calls are TRBV7-9 and TRBJ2-7; TRBD2 is a possible D gene (5 bases). CDR3 length: 12 amino acids. Germline V gene data show CDR1 as SEHNR and CDR2 as FQNEAQ (reference sequence). Deletions cut 3 bases from V and 7 bases from J, with 10 bases between. The CDR3 protein is CASSFIRDEQYF. CDR3 in DNA: TGTGCCAGCAGCTTTATCCGGGATGAGCAGTACTTC.

This clone appeared many times. V gene TRBV19 combines with J gene TRBJ2-1; no clear D gene. Germline lookup yields CDR1 LNHDA and CDR2 SQIVND (reference sequence). The CDR3 covers 13 residues. Trimming shortened V by 6 bases and J by 0 bases, and 6 bases separated the two germline ends. CDR3 DNA sequence: TGTGCCAGTAGCGATAGCTCCTACAATGAGCAGTTCTTC. It yields the protein CASSDSSYNEQFF. The full variable domain, with the rest looked up from reference TRBV19 and TRBJ2-1, is DGGITQSPKYLFRKEGQNVTLSCEQNLNHDAMYWYRQDPGQGLRLIYYSQIVNDFQKGDIAEGYSVSREKKESFPLTVTSAQKNPTAFYLCASSDSSYNEQFFGPGTRLTVL.

The V call is TRBV10-3, the J call TRBJ2-7; 11 bases map to TRBD2. CDR3 length: 15 amino acids. After removal of 4 bases from V and 3 bases from J, the junction contained 5 bases not matched to a gene. The V gene's germline CDR1 is ENHRY and CDR2 SYGVKD. The CDR3 nucleotides read TGTGCCATCAGTGGACCTGGGACTAGCGGCTACGAGCAGTACTTC. It codes for CAISGPGTSGYEQYF.

The sample holds one count of this clone. The chain uses TRBV28 and TRBJ1-6, with a possible D match to TRBD1 (5 bases). Germline CDR1 reads MDHEN; CDR2 reads SYDVKM. CDR3 length equals 14 residues. The V and J ends lost 6 bases and 8 bases respectively, with 14 bases between them. CDR3 DNA sequence: TGTGCCAGCAGGGCAGGGTTGAAGGATTCACCCCTCCACTTT. It specifies CASRAGLKDSPLHF.

This clone was detected only once. The chain recombines TRBV11-2 with TRBJ2-7; TRBD1 agrees at 8 bases. The J segment lost 2 bases and the V segment lost 5 bases, leaving 8 bases of the junction unmatched. The V gene's germline CDR1 is SGHAT and CDR2 FQNNGV. The CDR3 totals 15 residues. CDR3 coding DNA: TGTGCCAGCAGCCGAGGACAGGGTGACACCTACGAGCAGTACTTC. It specifies CASSRGQGDTYEQYF.

The chain recombines TRBV30 with TRBJ1-1; no firm D call. Trimming removed 0 bases at V and 4 bases at J, with 9 bases between. This CDR3 region has 13 residues. The V gene's germline CDR1 is GTSNPN and CDR2 SVGIG (reference sequence). CDR3 DNA sequence: TGTGCCTGGAGTGTATCTGGTTTCACTGAAGCTTTCTTT. Amino acids: CAWSVSGFTEAFF.

This clone was found once. The genes are TRBV5-4 and TRBJ2-7; 8 bases line up with TRBD2. Germline CDR1 is SGHNT and CDR2 is YYREEE (reference sequence). This CDR3 is 15 amino acids long. V shed 3 bases and J 3 bases; nucleotides not matched to a gene: 8. CDR3 sequence (DNA): TGTGCCAGCAGCTGGAGCCAGCGGGAGTTCTACGAGCAGTACTTC. It encodes CASSWSQREFYEQYF.

Written as DNA, the CDR3 is TGCGCCAGCACCCTCGACAGTGCTAGCGGGAGGGCCTATGAGCAGTTCTTC. Protein sequence: CASTLDSASGRAYEQFF. V and J are TRBV5-1 and TRBJ2-1; 12 bases are a match to TRBD2. The J segment lost 8 bases and the V segment lost 6 bases, leaving 15 bases of the junction unmatched. The germline V gene has CDR1 SGHRS and CDR2 YFSETQ. The CDR3 has 17 residues.

To note about this clone: Sequence at one end of the junction differs from germline and may be a read error. The chain has TRBV2 and TRBJ1-1, with D unclear. Germline CDR1 and CDR2: SNHLY and FYNNEI. CDR3 length equals 12 residues. CDR3 loop: CASRGGLREVFF. The CDR3 DNA follows: TGTGCCAGCCGGGGAGGGCTGCGGGAAGTTTTCTTT.